The 16 T cell receptor beta chains below come from one sample, sequenced in a study of graft-versus-host responses after intestinal transplantation. Profiling relied on immunoSEQ multiplex PCR, and the TCRdb table lists in-frame clones only, not all of them. Of 45,000 to 55,000 clones in the sample, 75% to 95% were seen once. Material: PBMCs, obtained nearly 670 days after intestinal transplant. The origin of the receptors is a human patient who received an intestinal transplant, so some T cells may come from the graft donor.

This chain uses TRBV11-2 with TRBJ2-1; the D is unclear. Between the trimmed V and J ends, which lost 3 bases and 4 bases, there was a span of 7 bases. This CDR3 has 13 residues. The germline V gene encodes CDR1 SGHAT and CDR2 FQNNGV. CDR3 region: CASSFTPYNEQFF. CDR3 sequence (DNA): TGTGCCAGCAGCTTTACCCCTTACAATGAGCAGTTCTTC.

The chain carries TRBV4-2 and TRBJ2-1; a possible D gene is TRBD1 (6 bases). With 0 bases removed from V and 4 bases from J, the gap between germline ends came to 10 bases. This CDR3 has 15 amino acids. Germline assignment: CDR1 LGHNA and CDR2 YNFKEQ. The CDR3 loop is CASSQEETGYNEQFF. CDR3 coding DNA: TGTGCCAGCAGCCAAGAAGAAACAGGGTACAATGAGCAGTTCTTC.

CDR3 nucleotide sequence: TGTGCCAGCAGTGAGGTTCTTAGCTCCTACGAGCAGTACTTC. It is translated as CASSEVLSSYEQYF. The chain couples TRBV2 to TRBJ2-5; D unclear. The end of the DNA aligns better with TRBJ2-7, so the J call may be wrong. The CDR3 runs to 14 residues. The germline V gene encodes CDR1 SNHLY and CDR2 FYNNEI.

V usage is TRBV29-1 and J usage is TRBJ1-2; no reliable D call. The V end lost 6 bases, the J end lost 4 bases, and 12 bases lay between the germline ends. CDR1 SQVTM and CDR2 ANQGSEA come from the germline V gene. The CDR3 has 12 residues. CDR3 sequence: CSVILFSYGYTF. The CDR3 DNA reads as TGCAGCGTGATACTGTTCTCCTATGGCTACACCTTC. Full variable domain (outside the CDR3, taken from reference TRBV29-1 and TRBJ1-2): SAVISQKPSRDICQRGTSLTIQCQVDSQVTMMFWYRQQPGQSLTLIATANQGSEATYESGFVIDKFPISRPNLTFSTLTVSNMSPEDSSIYLCSVILFSYGYTFGSGTRLTVV.

This sequence joins TRBV28 and TRBJ1-2; D not resolved. The CDR3 length is 14 residues. Between the trimmed V and J ends, which lost 8 bases and 6 bases, there was a span of 19 bases. The germline V gene encodes CDR1 MDHEN and CDR2 SYDVKM. The CDR3 nucleotides read TGTGCCAGCTCTGGCGGACCCTCGGGAAATGGCTACACCTTC. Its protein is CASSGGPSGNGYTF.

The V gene is TRBV13, the J gene TRBJ2-2; D is perhaps TRBD1 (5 bases). The CDR3 covers 16 residues. Germline CDR1 PRHDT, CDR2 FYEKMQ (reference sequence). V was shortened by 5 bases and J by 6 bases, with 19 bases between the two germline ends. The CDR3 DNA reads as TGTGCCAGCAGCGCAACAGGATCGGCTTTCGCCGGGGAGCTGTTTTTT. It encodes CASSATGSAFAGELFF.

The chain uses TRBV5-4 and TRBJ1-2, with 7 positions matching TRBD1. The CDR3 loop spans 15 amino acids. The germline V gene encodes CDR1 SGHNT and CDR2 YYREEE (reference sequence). V trimming: 0 bases; J trimming: 3 bases; junction bases outside the gene matches: 5. CDR3 in amino acids: CASSLVSGGDYGYTF. CDR3 in DNA: TGTGCCAGCAGCTTGGTTTCAGGGGGTGACTATGGCTACACCTTC.

V usage is TRBV5-1 and J usage is TRBJ2-2; no firm D call. CDR1 and CDR2 (germline): SGHRS, YFSETQ. Trimming stripped 4 bases from V and 0 bases from J, with 10 bases between. This CDR3 is 15 amino acids long. In DNA form, the CDR3 reads TGCGCCAGCAGCAGAGACGGCCCGAACACCGGGGAGCTGTTTTTT. Its protein is CASSRDGPNTGELFF.

This clone was detected once. CDR3 nucleotides: TGTGCCAGCAGGTCTTCAGGGGGGACTGGAAACACCATATATTTT. Encoded protein: CASRSSGGTGNTIYF. This rearrangement joins TRBV5-6 to TRBJ1-3; 7 bases line up with TRBD1. The V segment lost 5 bases and the J segment 2 bases; nucleotides outside the gene matches: 7. Germline V gene lookup returns CDR1 SGHDT and CDR2 YYEEEE. The CDR3 runs 15 residues.

The rearrangement uses TRBV11-2 and TRBJ2-7; the D is unclear. This CDR3 contains 14 residues. Trimming stripped 3 bases from V and 6 bases from J, with 15 bases between. The germline gives CDR1 SGHAT, CDR2 FQNNGV. CDR3 DNA: TGTGCCAGCAGCTTTCACGGTGGGCTCTCCGAGCAGTACTTC. Amino acid sequence: CASSFHGGLSEQYF.

As for this clone: Distinct nucleotide sequences in the sample also encode this CDR3. This chain links TRBV15 with TRBJ2-5, with a tentative D call TRBD1 (6 bases). The CDR3 sequence is 14 residues long. The germline V and J ends were trimmed by 8 bases and 2 bases, with 15 bases remaining between them. Germline V lookup: CDR1 LNHNV, CDR2 YYDKDF (reference sequence). In DNA, the CDR3 is TGTGCCACCGAATCGGGACATGCGCAAGAGACCCAGTACTTC. This encodes CATESGHAQETQYF. Full variable domain (rest looked up from reference TRBV15 and TRBJ2-5): DAMVIQNPRYQVTQFGKPVTLSCSQTLNHNVMYWYQQKSSQAPKLLFHYYDKDFNNEADTPDNFQSRRPNTSFCFLDIRSPGLGDTAMYLCATESGHAQETQYFGPGTRLLVL.

The chain links TRBV10-2 to TRBJ1-1; D possibly corresponds to TRBD1 (6 bases). CDR1 and CDR2 (germline): WSHSY, SAAADI. V lost 6 bases to trimming and J lost 4 bases, with 15 bases between them. The CDR3 contains 14 residues. CDR3 sequence (DNA): TGCGCCAGCAGCGCTAACAGGGTGGTCACTGAAGCTTTCTTT. Translating it yields CASSANRVVTEAFF.

V is TRBV27 and J is TRBJ2-5; tentative D call: TRBD1 (6 bases). Germline values: CDR1 MNHEY, CDR2 SMNVEV (reference sequence). Trimming left V 6 bases short and J 5 bases short, with 16 bases between. There are 14 residues in the CDR3. Here the CDR3 reads CASRPGVSGETQYF. The CDR3 bases are TGTGCCAGCAGGCCAGGGGTCTCTGGGGAGACCCAGTACTTC.

The chain couples TRBV19 to TRBJ1-6; 8 nucleotides agree with TRBD1. The CDR3 has 14 residues. Germline-derived CDR1 and CDR2 are LNHDA and SQIVND (reference sequence). J gave up 8 bases and V 6 bases, and 6 bases lay outside the gene matches. CDR3 protein: CASRYRGSDSPLHF. The CDR3 DNA reads as TGTGCCAGTAGATACAGGGGGTCGGATTCACCCCTCCACTTT. Full variable domain (outside the CDR3, taken from reference TRBV19 and TRBJ1-6): DGGITQSPKYLFRKEGQNVTLSCEQNLNHDAMYWYRQDPGQGLRLIYYSQIVNDFQKGDIAEGYSVSREKKESFPLTVTSAQKNPTAFYLCASRYRGSDSPLHFGNGTRLTVT.

The rearrangement uses TRBV29-1 and TRBJ2-3, with 7 bases matching TRBD1. The CDR3 is 14 amino acids. J lost 2 bases, V lost 8 bases, and 10 bases had no gene match. Germline values: CDR1 SQVTM, CDR2 ANQGSEA. Here the CDR3 reads CSLNAQGNTDTQYF. CDR3 sequence (DNA): TGCAGCTTAAACGCACAGGGGAACACAGATACGCAGTATTTT.

J is TRBJ1-5 and V is TRBV27; possibly TRBD1 for D (5 bases). Germline CDR1 and CDR2: MNHEY and SMNVEV (reference sequence). The CDR3 is 14 amino acids. With 3 bases removed from V and 7 bases from J, the gap between germline ends came to 13 bases. The CDR3 DNA follows: TGTGCCAGCAGTTTTGGGGGTGGCGGGCAGCCCCAGCATTTT. It specifies CASSFGGGGQPQHF.